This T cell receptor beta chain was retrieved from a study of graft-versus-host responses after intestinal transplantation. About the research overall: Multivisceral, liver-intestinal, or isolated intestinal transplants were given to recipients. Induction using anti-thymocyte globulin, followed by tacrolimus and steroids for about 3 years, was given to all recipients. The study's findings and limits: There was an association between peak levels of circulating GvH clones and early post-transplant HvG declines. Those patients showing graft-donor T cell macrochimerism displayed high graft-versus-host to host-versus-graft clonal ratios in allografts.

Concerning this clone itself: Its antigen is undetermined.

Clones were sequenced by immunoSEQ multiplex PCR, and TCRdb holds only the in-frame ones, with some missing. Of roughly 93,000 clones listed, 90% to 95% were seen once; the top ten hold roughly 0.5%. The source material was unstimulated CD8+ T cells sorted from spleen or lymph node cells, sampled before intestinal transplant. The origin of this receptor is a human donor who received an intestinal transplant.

The CDR3 nucleotides read TGTGCCTGGATTTCACTACCCCCCTACAATGAGCAGTTCTTC. It specifies CAWISLPPYNEQFF. The chain has TRBV30 and TRBJ2-1, with D uncertain. V dropped 4 bases and J dropped 2 bases, with 12 bases sitting between them. The CDR3 covers 14 residues. The germline V gene has CDR1 GTSNPN and CDR2 SVGIG (reference sequence).